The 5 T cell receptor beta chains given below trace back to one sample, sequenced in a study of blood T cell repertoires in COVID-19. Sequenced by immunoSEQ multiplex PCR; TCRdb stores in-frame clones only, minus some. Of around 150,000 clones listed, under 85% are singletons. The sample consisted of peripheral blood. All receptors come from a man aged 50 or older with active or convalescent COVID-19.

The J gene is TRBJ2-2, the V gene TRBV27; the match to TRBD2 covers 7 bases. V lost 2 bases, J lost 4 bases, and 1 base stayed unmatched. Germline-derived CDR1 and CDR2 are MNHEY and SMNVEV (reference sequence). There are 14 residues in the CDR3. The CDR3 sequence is CASSLAGATGELFF. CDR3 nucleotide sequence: TGTGCCAGCAGTTTAGCGGGAGCCACCGGGGAGCTGTTTTTT.

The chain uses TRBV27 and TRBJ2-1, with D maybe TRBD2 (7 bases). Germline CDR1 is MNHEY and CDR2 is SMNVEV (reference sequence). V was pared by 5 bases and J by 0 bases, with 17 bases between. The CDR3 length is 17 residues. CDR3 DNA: TGTGCCAGCAGTCCGCTGGGGGGGGCGTCCTCCTACAATGAGCAGTTCTTC. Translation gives CASSPLGGASSYNEQFF.

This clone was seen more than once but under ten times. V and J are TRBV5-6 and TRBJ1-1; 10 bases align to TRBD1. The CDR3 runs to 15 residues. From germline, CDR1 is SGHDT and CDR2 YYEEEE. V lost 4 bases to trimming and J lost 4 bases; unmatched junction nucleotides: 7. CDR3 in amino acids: CASSPPGQGFTEAFF. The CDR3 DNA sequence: TGTGCCAGCAGCCCGCCGGGACAGGGGTTCACTGAAGCTTTCTTT.

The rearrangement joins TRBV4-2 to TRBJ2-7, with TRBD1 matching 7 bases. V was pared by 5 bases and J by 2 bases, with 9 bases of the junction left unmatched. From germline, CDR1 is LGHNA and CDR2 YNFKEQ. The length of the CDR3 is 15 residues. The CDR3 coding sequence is TGTGCCAGCAGCTTACTCCGGGACAGCCCCTACGAGCAGTACTTC. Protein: CASSLLRDSPYEQYF.

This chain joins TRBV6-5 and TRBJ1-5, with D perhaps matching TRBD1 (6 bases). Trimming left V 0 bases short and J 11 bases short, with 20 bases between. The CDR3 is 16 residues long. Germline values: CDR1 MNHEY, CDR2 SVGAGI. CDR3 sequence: CASSYSIVVGAGSQHF. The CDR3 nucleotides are TGTGCCAGCAGTTACTCGATCGTGGTGGGGGCCGGGTCCCAGCATTTT.